The clone carrying this T cell receptor (beta chain) occurred many times. One entry per CDR3 protein, called by TCRdb with MiXCR from the 5' RACE reads. The sample yields 350,000 to 550,000 distinct CDR3 sequences, 15% to 20% seen once. This specimen comes from a study of T-cell memory formation after mild COVID-19. The J segment lost 0 bases and the V segment lost 4 bases, leaving 8 bases of the junction unmatched. CDR3 size: 16 residues. The chain employs TRBV12-3 or TRBV12-4 and TRBJ2-7, with 8 bases aligning to TRBD2. The TCR sequence derives from a young man who had mild COVID-19 (a few samples of this study predate the infection). Cell type and time point are not known. The sample taken for sequencing was PBMCs or a T cell subset sorted from them (not recorded which). DNA for the CDR3: TGTGCCAGCAGTTCCCTGACTAGCGTCAGCTCCTACGAGCAGTACTTC. Its protein product is CASSSLTSVSSYEQYF.